Below, one TCR beta chain is given with its context. Its antigen is unknown. The sample holds no much larger clone one base away, and base qualities are not on file. The CDR3 sequence holds 14 residues, the cysteine and phenylalanine included. The retained sequence is limited to the CDR3, 42 bases, with the frame set at the first base. CDR1 and CDR2, per the germline V gene (reference sequence), are LGHDT and YNNKEL. At the junction V is shortened by 7 bases and J by 6 bases; bases outside the gene matches: 7. These data originate in a study of blood T cell repertoires in COVID-19 (dated by TCRdb to between 2020 and 2021). With respect to the entire study: Samples covering the acute and convalescent phases of COVID-19 were provided by collaborators in the United States, Italy and Spain. The material from the prospective study consisted of cDNA or gDNA derived from T cells, B-cell-depleted T cells, or PBMCs. The dataset comprised deeply sampled blood TCRbeta repertoires from subjects exposed to, actively infected with, or recovered from COVID-19. The repertoires were released in a freely available public database intended as a resource for research on the immune response to SARS-CoV-2. Samples were obtained from the ongoing ImmuneRACE study (first 160 participants) and from some 1,200 subjects provided by 6 global collaborators. Sample metadata almost always included a de-identified subject ID, COVID-19 status, age in years and sex. HLA class I and class II types, where available, came from metadata supplied by the sample provider rather than from assay-based typing. The research as a whole found: The quantity of clinical and demographic metadata differed by source and by participant and was supplied without curation.

One collaborating source in Seattle enrolled patients during active infection and followed them longitudinally through the course of disease. The collaborating institutions used their own protocols to collect whole blood in K2EDTA tubes. For TCRbeta analysis, collaborator samples were shipped as frozen whole blood, as isolated PBMCs, or as DNA extracted from either sample type. TCRbeta CDR3 regions were amplified from genomic DNA using the immunoSEQ Assay, a bias-controlled multiplex PCR. The original pipeline was this. Within the assay, amplification of reference gene primers was used to estimate how many nucleated cells each sample contained. Sequence reads were collapsed and filtered to measure the absolute abundance of every unique TCRbeta CDR3 rearrangement. Productive Simpson clonality was computed per sample as the square root of Simpson's diversity index over productive rearrangements. Here the immuneACCESS table is served through TCRdb, limited to in-frame sequences with V and J called. Missing clones are a known gap in these copies; in checked studies unresolved V genes cover under half, and the rest lacks a known reason. V and J calls and clone size follow that table, whereas D and trimming were derived from the DNA. Across this sample there are roughly 99,000 clones, with around nine tenths seen only once. The ten largest clones add up to approximately 2% of the sample.

Sequencing was performed on peripheral blood. The TCR comes from a man in his fifties or sixties with COVID-19, enrolled during active disease. In this chain, TRBV3-1 (or the pseudogene TRBV3-2) is recombined with TRBJ2-1; TRBD1 fits 9 bases in the junction. The nucleotide sequence is given as TGTGCCAGCACCCACGAGGGACAGGGCAATGAGCAGTTCTTC. Protein translation: CASTHEGQGNEQFF.